This T cell receptor beta chain was recovered during a study of cytomegalovirus exposure and HLA in healthy donors. Study as a whole: In a previous analysis, around 110 million unique TCR beta sequences were found from about 179 million T cells. There were some 81 million unique TCRs (from HLA-typed donors) in an early data release.

V was clipped by 3 bases and J by 4 bases, with 7 bases between them. Germline V CDR1 and CDR2: MNHNS, SASEGT. This CDR3 is 12 amino acids long. The study ran its PCR with 60 Vbeta and 13 Jbeta primers. Assay used: immunoSEQ multiplex PCR; TCRdb lists only in-frame clones, some missing. The sample has roughly 170,000 clones, 82% seen once. On this clone itself: The antigen is not known.

General study results and limits: Overall, approximately 150 TCR beta chains were annotated as cytomegalovirus-associated. As immune exposure information, only CMV serostatus was available.

The rearrangement uses TRBV6-1 and TRBJ2-7; D not certain. The specimen sequenced was PBMCs. The clonotype comes from a male donor in good health and CMV-seronegative. The CDR3 bases are TGTGCCAGCAGTGACGAGGCATACGAGCAGTACTTC. Translation gives CASSDEAYEQYF.